This T cell receptor beta chain was retrieved from a study of shared clonotypes between healthy human individuals. The assay ran at deep level. Over several immunoSEQ plates, each subset's genomic DNA was distributed in even portions. Using immunoSEQ multiplex PCR, the repertoire was profiled, and TCRdb retains in-frame clones only, with some absent. The sample contains about 96,000 clones, 60% to 75% of which appear only once. A note on this clone: Its matching antigen is unknown.

Study conclusions and caveats: Naive CD4 clonotypes were shared across a handful of donors at roughly 5%.

Looked up from germline, CDR1 is LGHNA and CDR2 is YSLEER. The length of the CDR3 is 13 residues. V lost 1 base to trimming and J lost 4 bases, with 6 bases between them. The source material was memory CD8+ T cells sorted from blood. Subset defined: CD45RO+ cells pooled with CCR7-negative TemRA cells. This TCR was sampled from a man younger than 45 in good health. The chain couples TRBV4-3 to TRBJ2-3; no firm D call. The CDR3 region is CASSQGLADTQYF. CDR3 nucleotides: TGCGCCAGCAGCCAAGGGCTAGCAGATACGCAGTATTTT.